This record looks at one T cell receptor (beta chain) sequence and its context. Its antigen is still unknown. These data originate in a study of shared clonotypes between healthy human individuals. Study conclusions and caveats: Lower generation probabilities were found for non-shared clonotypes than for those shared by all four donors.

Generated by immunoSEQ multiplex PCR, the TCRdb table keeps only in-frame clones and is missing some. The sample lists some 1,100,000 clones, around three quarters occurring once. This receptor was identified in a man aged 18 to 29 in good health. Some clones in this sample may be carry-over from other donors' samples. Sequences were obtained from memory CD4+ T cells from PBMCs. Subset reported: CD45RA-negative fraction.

DNA for the CDR3: TGTGCCAGCACCACTAACTGGGGCGGAGGGATTCGCGAGCAGTACTTC. Protein product: CASTTNWGGGIREQYF. V usage is TRBV28 and J usage is TRBJ2-7; D is perhaps TRBD2 (6 bases). The CDR3 runs 16 residues. V lost 7 bases, J lost 6 bases, and 25 bases lay in between. CDR1 is MDHEN and CDR2 is SYDVKM in the germline V gene.